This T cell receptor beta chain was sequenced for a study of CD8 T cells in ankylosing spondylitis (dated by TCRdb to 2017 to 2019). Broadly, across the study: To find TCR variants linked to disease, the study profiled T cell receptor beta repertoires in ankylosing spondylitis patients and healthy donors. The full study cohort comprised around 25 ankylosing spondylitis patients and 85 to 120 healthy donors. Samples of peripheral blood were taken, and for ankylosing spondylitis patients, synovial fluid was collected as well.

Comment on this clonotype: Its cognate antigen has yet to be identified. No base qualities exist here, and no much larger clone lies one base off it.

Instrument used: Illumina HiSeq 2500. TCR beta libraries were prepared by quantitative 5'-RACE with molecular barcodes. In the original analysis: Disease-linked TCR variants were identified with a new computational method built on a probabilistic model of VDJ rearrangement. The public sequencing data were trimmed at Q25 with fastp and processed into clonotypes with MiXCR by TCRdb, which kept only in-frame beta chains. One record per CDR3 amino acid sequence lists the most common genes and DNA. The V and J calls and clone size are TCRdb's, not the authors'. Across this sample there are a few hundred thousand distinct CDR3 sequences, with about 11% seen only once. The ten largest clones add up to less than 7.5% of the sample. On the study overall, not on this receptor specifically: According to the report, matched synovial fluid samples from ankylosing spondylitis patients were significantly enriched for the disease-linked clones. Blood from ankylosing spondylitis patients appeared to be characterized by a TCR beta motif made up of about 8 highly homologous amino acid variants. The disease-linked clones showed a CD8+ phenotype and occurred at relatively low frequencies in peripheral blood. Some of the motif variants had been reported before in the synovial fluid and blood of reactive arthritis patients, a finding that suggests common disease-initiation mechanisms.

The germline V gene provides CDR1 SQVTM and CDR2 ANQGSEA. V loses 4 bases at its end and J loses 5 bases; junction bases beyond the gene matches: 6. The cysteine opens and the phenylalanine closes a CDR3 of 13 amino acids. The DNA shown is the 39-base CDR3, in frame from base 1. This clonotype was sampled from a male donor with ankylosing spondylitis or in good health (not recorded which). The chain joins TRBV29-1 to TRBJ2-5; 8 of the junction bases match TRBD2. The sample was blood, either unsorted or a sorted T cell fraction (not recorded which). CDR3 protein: CSVVAGRAETQYF. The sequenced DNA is TGCAGCGTTGTAGCGGGGCGCGCGGAGACCCAGTACTTC.